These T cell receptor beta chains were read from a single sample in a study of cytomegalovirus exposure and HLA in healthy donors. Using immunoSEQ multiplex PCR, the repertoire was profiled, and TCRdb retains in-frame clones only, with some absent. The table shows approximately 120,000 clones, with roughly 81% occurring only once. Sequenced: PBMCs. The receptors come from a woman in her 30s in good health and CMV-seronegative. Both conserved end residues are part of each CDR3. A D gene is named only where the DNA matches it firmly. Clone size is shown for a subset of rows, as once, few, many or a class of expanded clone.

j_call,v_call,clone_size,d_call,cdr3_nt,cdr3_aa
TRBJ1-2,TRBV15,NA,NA,TGTGCCACCAGCAGAGATCAGGGGGGCTACACCTTC,CATSRDQGGYTF
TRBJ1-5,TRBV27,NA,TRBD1,TGTGCCAGCAGGCCCGACAGGGGAAGCAATCAGCCCCAGCATTTT,CASRPDRGSNQPQHF
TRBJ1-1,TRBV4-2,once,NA,TGTGCCAGCAGCCAACCGACAGTAAGGTTTGAAGCTTTCTTT,CASSQPTVRFEAFF
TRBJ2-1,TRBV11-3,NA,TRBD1,TGTGCCAGCAGCTTTTATATCGGGACAGGTTACTACAATGAGCAGTTCTTC,CASSFYIGTGYYNEQFF
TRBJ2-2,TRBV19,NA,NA,TGTGCCAGTAGTATCCAAGGACAGCTGAACACCGGGGAGCTGTTTTTT,CASSIQGQLNTGELFF
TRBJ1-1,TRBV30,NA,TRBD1,TGTGCCTGGATTTCCCGGGACAGGGTTAGGACTGAAGCTTTCTTT,CAWISRDRVRTEAFF
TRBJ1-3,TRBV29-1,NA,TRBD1,TGCAGCGCACTAGGGACAGTCGGAAACACCATATATTTT,CSALGTVGNTIYF
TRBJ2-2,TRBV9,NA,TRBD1,TGTGCCAGCAGGAAGGGACAGGGTGGAACCGGGGAGCTGTTTTTT,CASRKGQGGTGELFF
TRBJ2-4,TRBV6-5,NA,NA,TGTGCCAGCAAACGGCGGGTCGAAACGGACATTCAGTACTTC,CASKRRVETDIQYF
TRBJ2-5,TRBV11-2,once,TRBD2,TGTGCCAGCAGCTTAGTAAGCGGGGCGCTTCAAGAGACCCAGTACTTC,CASSLVSGALQETQYF
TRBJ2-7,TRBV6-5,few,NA,TGTGCCAGCAGGGTCGGAACAGGAGCCTCCGTGTGGCAGTACTTC,CASRVGTGASVWQYF
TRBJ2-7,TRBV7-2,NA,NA,TGTGCCAGCAGCTTCCGGGACACAAGTCCCTACGAGCAGTACTTC,CASSFRDTSPYEQYF
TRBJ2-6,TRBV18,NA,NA,TGTGCCAGCTCACCACCAAACAGCCGGGGAGTTGGTGGGGCCAACGTCCTGACTTTC,CASSPPNSRGVGGANVLTF
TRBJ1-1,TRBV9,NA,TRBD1,TGTGCCAGCAGCCAAGTAGGGGGCTTAACTGAAGCTTTCTTT,CASSQVGGLTEAFF
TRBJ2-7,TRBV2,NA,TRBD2,TGTGCCAGCCGTTGGGGGGGGGTCTACTCCTACGAGCAGTACTTC,CASRWGGVYSYEQYF
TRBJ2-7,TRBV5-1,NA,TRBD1,TGCGCCAGCAGAGCGGAGACAGGGCCCTACGAGCAGTACTTC,CASRAETGPYEQYF
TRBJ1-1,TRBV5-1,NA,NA,TGCGCCAGCCGCTTCTTTCCCGGGACAACCACTGAAGCTTTCTTT,CASRFFPGTTTEAFF
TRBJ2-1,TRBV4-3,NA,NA,TGCGCCAGCAGCCAAGACAGGGGAGGGAATGAGCAGTTCTTC,CASSQDRGGNEQFF
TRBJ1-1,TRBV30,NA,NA,TGTGCCTGGACGCGGGGGGCGAGCACTGAAGCTTTCTTT,CAWTRGASTEAFF
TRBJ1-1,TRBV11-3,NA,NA,TGTGCCAGCAGCTCCCGGGAGAAAGCTTTCTTT,CASSSREKAFF
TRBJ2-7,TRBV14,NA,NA,TGTGCCAGCAGTCTCGGAGGCTCGGGAGTCTACGAGCAGTACTTC,CASSLGGSGVYEQYF
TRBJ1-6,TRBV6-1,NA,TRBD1,TGTGCCAGCAAAACTACAGGGGACTCACCCCTCCACTTT,CASKTTGDSPLHF
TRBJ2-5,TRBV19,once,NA,TGTGCCAGTAGGGCGCGGTCCCAAGAGACCCAGTACTTC,CASRARSQETQYF
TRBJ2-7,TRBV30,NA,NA,TGTGCCTGGAGTGGACCCGGGGGTCCACCGTCCTACGAGCAGTACTTC,CAWSGPGGPPSYEQYF
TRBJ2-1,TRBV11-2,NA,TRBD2,TGTGCCAGCAGCGTAGTAACCCGGACTAGCGGGAGGTACAATGAGCAGTTCTTC,CASSVVTRTSGRYNEQFF
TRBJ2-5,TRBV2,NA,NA,TGTGCCAGCAGTCCGGTCGGGGGGCTCCTAGGAGAGACCCAGTACTTC,CASSPVGGLLGETQYF
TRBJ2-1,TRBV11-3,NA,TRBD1,TGTGCCAGCAGCTCCACCAGGGGGCTCGGCGCCTACAATGAGCAGTTCTTC,CASSSTRGLGAYNEQFF
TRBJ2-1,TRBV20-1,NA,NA,TGCAGTGCCAGTCGGGACTTTGAGCAGTTCTTC,CSASRDFEQFF
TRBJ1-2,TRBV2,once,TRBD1,TGTGCCAGCAAAGAACAGGGGGTTAACTATGGCTACACCTTC,CASKEQGVNYGYTF
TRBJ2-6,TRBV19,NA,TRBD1,TGTGCCAGTAGACAGGGGGCGAGCTCTGGGGCCAACGTCCTGACTTTC,CASRQGASSGANVLTF
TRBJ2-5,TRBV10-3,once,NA,TGTGCCATCAGCGCTTTGGAGGGGGCAGGGGAGACCCAGTACTTC,CAISALEGAGETQYF
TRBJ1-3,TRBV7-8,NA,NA,TGTGCCAGCAGCCCCCGCAGCGTCTCGAGAAACACCATATATTTT,CASSPRSVSRNTIYF
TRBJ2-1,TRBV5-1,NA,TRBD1,TGCGCCAGCAGCTCTTCCGGGACAGCGTACAATGAGCAGTTCTTC,CASSSSGTAYNEQFF
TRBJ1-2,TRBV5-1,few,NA,TGCGCCAGCAGCTCACAGGGTTCGATCGGTGGCTACACCTTC,CASSSQGSIGGYTF
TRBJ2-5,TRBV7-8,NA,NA,TGTGCCAGCAGCCTGGGGCTACTTGAGACCCAGTACTTC,CASSLGLLETQYF
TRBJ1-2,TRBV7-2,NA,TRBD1,TGTGCCAGCAGCCCAGAGACAGGGGACTATGGCTACACCTTC,CASSPETGDYGYTF
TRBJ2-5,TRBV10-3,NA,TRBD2,TGTGCCATCGGGGGACTAGCGGGAGGTCAAGAGACCCAGTACTTC,CAIGGLAGGQETQYF
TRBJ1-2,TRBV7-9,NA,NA,TGTGCCAGCAGCTTATCGGGAGGCTACACCTTC,CASSLSGGYTF
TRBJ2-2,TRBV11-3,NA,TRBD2,TGTGCCAGCAGCCCACAGGCTAGCGGAATATACGGGGAGCTGTTTTTT,CASSPQASGIYGELFF
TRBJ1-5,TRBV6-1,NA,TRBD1,TGTGCCAGCAGTGAGACAGGGGGCGCGGGCAATCAGCCCCAGCATTTT,CASSETGGAGNQPQHF